One and the same sample provided the 10 T cell receptor beta chains below, sequenced in a study of blood T cell repertoires in COVID-19. Here immunoSEQ multiplex PCR was the method, and the copy in TCRdb shows in-frame clones only, minus some. The sample includes approximately 200,000 clones, 75% to 90% seen only once; the top ten take 0.95% to 1.5%. The specimen was PBMCs or T cells enriched from blood (not recorded which). These receptors came from a man younger than 45 who had recovered from COVID-19.

This chain joins TRBV13 and TRBJ2-5; 7 nucleotides agree with TRBD2. J lost 3 bases, V lost 5 bases, and 18 bases had no gene match. Germline V gene data show CDR1 as PRHDT and CDR2 as FYEKMQ (reference sequence). The CDR3 is 18 residues long. The CDR3 protein is CASSPTTPGAGVKETQYF. The CDR3 DNA sequence: TGTGCCAGCAGCCCAACGACCCCCGGGGCGGGAGTTAAAGAGACCCAGTACTTC.

The V and J genes are TRBV20-1 and TRBJ1-2; possible D gene TRBD1, 5 bases. The CDR3 totals 11 residues. V gave up 5 bases and J gave up 3 bases, with 7 bases separating them. Germline CDR1 reads DFQATT; CDR2 reads SNEGSKA (reference sequence). In DNA, the CDR3 is TGCAGTGCTGCAGGGCACTATGGCTACACCTTC. Its protein is CSAAGHYGYTF.

This clone appeared once. The chain couples TRBV15 to TRBJ2-6; TRBD1 aligns across 9 bases. Germline trimming cut 0 bases from V and 0 bases from J; bases unmatched to any gene: 9. The CDR3 totals 20 residues. Germline V lookup: CDR1 LNHNV, CDR2 YYDKDF (reference sequence). This CDR3 is CATSRDGWDRVSSGANVLTF. The CDR3 DNA sequence: TGTGCCACCAGCAGAGACGGGTGGGACAGGGTCAGCTCTGGGGCCAACGTCCTGACTTTC. Supplemented by reference TRBV15 and TRBJ2-6, the full variable domain reads DAMVIQNPRYQVTQFGKPVTLSCSQTLNHNVMYWYQQKSSQAPKLLFHYYDKDFNNEADTPDNFQSRRPNTSFCFLDIRSPGLGDTAMYLCATSRDGWDRVSSGANVLTFGAGSRLTVL.

This clone was found a few times. V usage is TRBV14 and J usage is TRBJ2-3; 12 bases fit TRBD2. The CDR3 has 14 residues. The ends lost 6 bases at V and 3 bases at J; junction bases unmatched: 1. CDR1 is SGHDN, CDR2 FVKESK, per germline. The DNA of the CDR3 is TGTGCCAGCAGTCTAGCGGGAGGGACAGATACGCAGTATTTT. It codes for CASSLAGGTDTQYF.

The chain is built from TRBV28 and TRBJ2-1; TRBD2 matches at 8 bases. The trim removed 3 bases at V and 4 bases at J, leaving 5 bases unmatched. Per germline, CDR1 MDHEN and CDR2 SYDVKM. The CDR3 is 15 amino acids. DNA for the CDR3: TGTGCCAGCAGTTTTGGGACTAGAGATTACAATGAGCAGTTCTTC. Translation gives CASSFGTRDYNEQFF. Together with reference TRBV28 and TRBJ2-1, the CDR3 gives the full variable domain: DVKVTQSSRYLVKRTGEKVFLECVQDMDHENMFWYRQDPGLGLRLIYFSYDVKMKEKGDIPEGYSVSREKKERFSLILESASTNQTSMYLCASSFGTRDYNEQFFGPGTRLTVL.

The CDR3 sequence: CASSATGSSTDTQYF. CDR3 bases: TGTGCCAGCAGTGCGACAGGATCTAGCACAGATACGCAGTATTTT. This rearrangement joins TRBV6-6 to TRBJ2-3, with D possibly being TRBD1 (6 bases). The germline V gene encodes CDR1 MNHNY and CDR2 SVGAGI (reference sequence). V lost 5 bases and J lost 0, with 12 bases in between. This CDR3 has 15 residues.

The V and J genes are TRBV11-3 and TRBJ1-1; D is unclear. V was clipped by 1 base and J by 2 bases, with 8 bases between them. The V gene's germline CDR1 is SGHNT and CDR2 YENEEA. The CDR3 consists of 14 residues. The CDR3 nucleotides read TGTGCCAGCAGCTTAGGAAGACTCAACACTGAAGCTTTCTTT. Its translation: CASSLGRLNTEAFF. The full variable domain, in which reference TRBV11-3 and TRBJ1-1 provide the parts outside the CDR3, is EAGVVQSPRYKIIEKKQPVAFWCNPISGHNTLYWYLQNLGQGPELLIRYENEEAVDDSQLPKDRFSAERLKGVDSTLKIQPAELGDSAVYLCASSLGRLNTEAFFGQGTRLTVV.

This rearrangement joins TRBV11-2 to TRBJ2-7; 11 nucleotides line up with TRBD2. The germline CDR1 and CDR2 sequences are SGHAT and FQNNGV. With V trimmed by 0 bases and J by 6 bases, 7 bases remained unmatched. The CDR3 length is 16 residues. CDR3 nucleotides: TGTGCCAGCAGCTTAGATCGTCTAGCGGGAGGATCCGAGCAGTACTTC. It translates to CASSLDRLAGGSEQYF.

This chain connects TRBV24-1 to TRBJ2-1, with D unclear. The CDR3 covers 12 residues. Germline-derived CDR1 and CDR2 are KGHDR and SFDVKD. Trimming shortened V by 3 bases and J by 5 bases, and 4 bases separated the two germline ends. The CDR3 nucleotides are TGTGCCACCAGTGATGCGGACAATGAGCAGTTCTTC. It translates to CATSDADNEQFF.

In its sample, this clone was seen a few times. The rearrangement joins TRBV5-1 to TRBJ1-2; D not resolved. Germline V gene data show CDR1 as SGHRS and CDR2 as YFSETQ. The CDR3 runs 14 residues. The V gene lost 4 bases and the J gene lost 2 bases, with 12 bases spanning the gap. CDR3 sequence (DNA): TGCGCCAGCAGCACAACCTCAGGAAACTATGGCTACACCTTC. This codes for CASSTTSGNYGYTF.